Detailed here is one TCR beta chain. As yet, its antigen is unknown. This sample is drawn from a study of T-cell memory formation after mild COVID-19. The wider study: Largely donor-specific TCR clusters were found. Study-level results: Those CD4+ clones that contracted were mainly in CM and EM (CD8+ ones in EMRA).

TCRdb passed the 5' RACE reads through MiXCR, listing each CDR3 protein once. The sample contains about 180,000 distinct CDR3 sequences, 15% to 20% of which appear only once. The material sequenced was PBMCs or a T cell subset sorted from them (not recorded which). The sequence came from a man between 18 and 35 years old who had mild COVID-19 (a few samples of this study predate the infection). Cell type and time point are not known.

CDR3 DNA: TGTGCCAGCAGCCCCTACAGGGCTGGCTACACCTTC. Translation gives CASSPYRAGYTF. This rearrangement joins TRBV6-6 to TRBJ1-2; D might be TRBD1 (6 bases). V lost 6 bases, J lost 7 bases, and 12 bases lay in between. The CDR3 has 12 amino acids. Germline CDR1 is MNHNY and CDR2 is SVGAGI (reference sequence).